The clone carrying this TCR beta chain showed up just a few times. The antigen is unknown. The CDR3 is made up of 15 amino acids. Germline assignment: CDR1 MNHNS and CDR2 SASEGT. With 1 base removed from V and 3 bases from J, the gap between germline ends came to 10 bases. The repertoire was sequenced with immunoSEQ multiplex PCR; TCRdb's copy has only in-frame clones and lacks some. Here the sample spans about 370,000 clones, 75% to 90% being singletons. The data are from a study of Ad26.COV2.S vaccination and SARS-CoV-2 variants. Study details: Participants got Ad26.COV2.S intramuscularly, once or twice 56 days apart. The study's findings and limits: Analytic work on TCR breadth and depth might have understated the full extent of total T cell responses. Once vaccination had occurred, spike-specific CD8+ and CD4+ T cell responses reportedly showed substantial breadth.

This sample's treatment: 19 received Ad26.COV2.S at low or high dose, single or two shots; five or six received placebo; per-sample allocation not given. The investigators took samples on day 63 after the first vaccine or placebo injection. The V and J genes are TRBV6-1 and TRBJ1-3, with D possibly TRBD1 on 5 matching bases. The sequence was obtained from a person aged 18 to 59 who received the Ad26.COV2.S COVID-19 vaccine or a placebo. Specimen: peripheral blood, collected in a trial of Ad26.COV2.S vaccine versus placebo. The CDR3 DNA is TGTGCCAGCAGTGAAGTGTCAGGGTTTGGAAACACCATATATTTT. Translating gives CASSEVSGFGNTIYF.